Listed below are T cell receptor beta chains from one sample, sequenced in a study of read filtering for tumor transcriptome and immune sequencing. TCRdb redid the calling of the reads with MiXCR, one entry per CDR3 protein. The sample has 42,000 or so distinct CDR3 sequences, over 10% seen once. Sequencing was carried out using a population of CD138-negative cells sorted from bone marrow. All receptors derive from a donor over 35 with multiple myeloma. Both conserved end residues are part of each CDR3. D genes are given only for firm matches. Clone size is stated in some rows and not others, as once, few, many or a class when expanded.

abundance | len | j_gene | d_gene | v_gene | CDR3aa | CDR3nt
NA | 15 | TRBJ1-1 | TRBD1 | TRBV28 | CASSGTGLMNTDAFF | TGTGCCAGCAGTGGGACAGGGCTTATGAACACTGATGCTTTCTTT
few | 16 | TRBJ2-5 | NA | TRBV28 | CASSRHGGTLTETQYF | TGTGCCAGCAGCCGTCATGGAGGGACCCTCACGGAGACCCAGTACTTC
many | 14 | TRBJ2-7 | NA | TRBV7-2 | CASSPDRSPDEQYF | TGTGCCAGCAGCCCCGACAGGAGTCCTGACGAGCAGTACTTC
NA | 14 | TRBJ1-2 | NA | TRBV13 | CASSVQDPFYGYTF | TGTGCCAGCAGCGTCCAGGACCCCTTCTATGGCTACACCTTC
many | 13 | TRBJ1-5 | NA | TRBV12-3/TRBV12-4 | CASSTRGEQPQHF | TGTGCCAGCAGTACCCGTGGGGAACAGCCCCAGCATTTT
many | 14 | TRBJ2-7 | TRBD1 | TRBV6-5 | CASSRLETGVEQYF | TGTGCCAGCAGTCGGTTAGAGACAGGGGTAGAGCAGTACTTC
many | 15 | TRBJ2-1 | TRBD1 | TRBV11-1 | CASSLGQGARNEQFF | TGTGCCAGCAGCCTGGGACAGGGGGCGAGGAATGAGCAGTTCTTC
many | 18 | TRBJ1-1 | NA | TRBV6-2/TRBV6-3 | CASSYSLSASPMNTEAFF | TGTGCCAGCAGTTACTCTCTAAGCGCCTCCCCCATGAACACTGAAGCTTTCTTT
many | 15 | TRBJ2-2 | TRBD2 | TRBV5-4 | CASSLLAGATGELFF | TGTGCCAGCAGCTTGTTAGCGGGAGCCACCGGGGAGCTGTTTTTT
many | 12 | TRBJ1-5 | NA | TRBV18 | CASSPDDQPQHF | TGTGCCAGCTCACCAGACGATCAGCCCCAGCATTTT
many | 10 | TRBJ2-1 | NA | TRBV28 | CASSNNEQFF | TGTGCCAGCTCAAACAATGAGCAGTTCTTC
many | 12 | TRBJ2-5 | NA | TRBV6-2/TRBV6-3 | CAAGTEIMTQYF | TGTGCCGCGGGGACGGAGATAATGACCCAGTACTTC
NA | 16 | TRBJ1-2 | NA | TRBV4-3 | CASSQENGGYPIGYTF | TGCGCCAGCAGCCAAGAAAATGGAGGGTACCCCATAGGCTACACCTTC
many | 16 | TRBJ2-1 | NA | TRBV5-1 | CASSLGDGSSYNEQFF | TGCGCCAGCAGCTTGGGTGACGGCAGCTCCTACAATGAGCAGTTCTTC
NA | 16 | TRBJ2-3 | NA | TRBV12-3/TRBV12-4 | CASSLVPVEFTDTQYF | TGTGCCAGCAGTTTGGTCCCCGTGGAGTTTACAGATACGCAGTATTTT
many | 17 | TRBJ2-2 | TRBD1 | TRBV20-1 | CSARDPRTGTDTGELFF | TGCAGTGCTAGAGACCCCCGGACAGGGACCGACACCGGGGAGCTGTTTTTT
many | 13 | TRBJ2-1 | NA | TRBV12-3/TRBV12-4 | CASSIDRLDEQFF | TGTGCCAGCAGTATAGACAGGTTGGATGAGCAGTTCTTC
many | 16 | TRBJ2-7 | TRBD2 | TRBV11-2 | CASSYGPAGRAYEQYF | TGTGCCAGCAGCTACGGACCGGCCGGGAGGGCGTACGAGCAGTACTTC
few | 14 | TRBJ1-4 | TRBD1 | TRBV7-3 | CASSLDRANEKLFF | TGTGCCAGCAGCCTGGACAGGGCCAACGAAAAACTGTTTTTT
many | 16 | TRBJ2-7 | TRBD2 | TRBV3-1 | CASSNYFSGRSSEQYF | TGTGCCAGCAGCAACTACTTTAGCGGGAGGTCCTCCGAGCAGTACTTC
NA | 14 | TRBJ1-1 | NA | TRBV20-1 | CSALVPRGNTEAFF | TGCAGTGCCCTTGTTCCTAGAGGGAACACTGAAGCTTTCTTT
many | 15 | TRBJ2-7 | TRBD2 | TRBV5-1 | CASSPGAGGPYEQYF | TGCGCCAGCAGCCCCGGAGCGGGAGGCCCCTACGAGCAGTACTTC
many | 13 | TRBJ1-1 | NA | TRBV29-1 | CSGDRGGVTEAFF | TGCAGCGGAGACCGGGGGGGCGTGACTGAAGCTTTCTTT
many | 12 | TRBJ1-5 | NA | TRBV18 | CASSPVGQPQHF | TGTGCCAGCTCACCGGTCGGTCAGCCCCAGCATTTT
many | 11 | TRBJ2-3 | NA | TRBV20-1 | CSAAGSDTQYF | TGCAGTGCAGCAGGGTCAGATACGCAGTATTTT
many | 11 | TRBJ1-2 | NA | TRBV29-1 | CSVQDNYGYTF | TGCAGCGTACAGGACAACTATGGCTACACCTTC
medium-sized | 19 | TRBJ2-1 | TRBD2 | TRBV11-3 | CASSLDPSAGGTNHNEQFF | TGTGCCAGCAGCTTAGATCCTTCGGCGGGGGGGACTAATCACAATGAGCAGTTCTTC
many | 16 | TRBJ1-2 | NA | TRBV7-2 | CASSLGTAGSFYGYTF | TGTGCCAGCAGCTTAGGGACGGCAGGGAGTTTCTATGGCTACACCTTC
few | 14 | TRBJ2-1 | NA | TRBV11-3 | CASSFDRQNNEQFF | TGTGCCAGCAGCTTCGACAGACAAAACAATGAGCAGTTCTTC
many | 11 | TRBJ1-1 | NA | TRBV29-1 | CSAATGGEAFF | TGCAGCGCGGCGACCGGCGGTGAAGCTTTCTTT
many | 13 | TRBJ2-1 | NA | TRBV30 | CAWTPDSLNGQFF | TGTGCCTGGACGCCGGACTCACTCAATGGGCAGTTCTTC
many | 16 | TRBJ1-1 | NA | TRBV4-1 | CASSQDGGLRNTEAFF | TGCGCCAGCAGCCAAGACGGTGGGTTGCGGAACACTGAAGCTTTCTTT
many | 16 | TRBJ1-5 | NA | TRBV6-5 | CASSSRGRLSNQPQHF | TGTGCCAGCAGTTCCCGTGGGAGGCTTAGCAATCAGCCCCAGCATTTT
many | 16 | TRBJ2-3 | TRBD2 | TRBV13 | CASSYRLAGNTDTQYF | TGTGCCAGCAGCTACCGACTAGCGGGGAACACAGATACGCAGTATTTT
many | 14 | TRBJ2-7 | NA | TRBV20-1 | CSARAGGTDYEQYF | TGCAGTGCTAGAGCTGGGGGAACAGACTACGAGCAGTACTTC
many | 12 | TRBJ1-1 | TRBD1 | TRBV29-1 | CSTGGRTGDAFF | TGCAGCACGGGGGGTAGAACAGGGGACGCTTTCTTT
many | 12 | TRBJ2-7 | TRBD1 | TRBV11-3 | CASSTTGVEQYF | TGTGCCAGCAGCACGACAGGGGTCGAGCAGTACTTC
many | 12 | TRBJ2-5 | NA | TRBV9 | CASSSDWETQYF | TGTGCCAGCAGCTCAGACTGGGAGACCCAGTACTTC
many | 12 | TRBJ1-2 | TRBD1 | TRBV28 | CASHRGPYGYTF | TGTGCCAGCCACAGGGGGCCCTATGGCTACACCTTC
few | 14 | TRBJ2-1 | NA | TRBV3-1 | CASSRDGQYNEQFF | TGTGCCAGCAGCCGAGACGGACAGTACAATGAGCAGTTCTTC
many | 14 | TRBJ2-5 | NA | TRBV19 | CASSLSTGSETQYF | TGTGCCAGTAGTTTATCGACAGGTAGCGAGACCCAGTACTTC
many | 13 | TRBJ2-5 | NA | TRBV11-2 | CASSSPPQETQYF | TGTGCCAGCAGCTCCCCCCCCCAAGAGACCCAGTACTTC
many | 14 | TRBJ2-7 | TRBD1 | TRBV11-2 | CASSWGDRGYEQYF | TGTGCCAGCAGCTGGGGGGACAGGGGCTACGAGCAGTACTTC
many | 15 | TRBJ2-1 | TRBD2 | TRBV5-1 | CASSSRLAGDNEQFF | TGCGCCAGCAGCTCCCGACTAGCGGGAGACAATGAGCAGTTCTTC
few | 18 | TRBJ2-3 | TRBD2 | TRBV19 | CASSIVPRSGRATDTQYF | TGTGCCAGTAGTATAGTGCCTCGCAGCGGGAGGGCCACAGATACGCAGTATTTT
NA | 16 | TRBJ2-1 | TRBD1 | TRBV6-2/TRBV6-3 | CASSSGQASFYNEQFF | TGTGCCAGCAGTTCGGGACAGGCGTCCTTCTACAATGAGCAGTTCTTC
few | 17 | TRBJ2-3 | TRBD1 | TRBV5-1 | CASSLAGQGRYSDTQYF | TGCGCCAGCAGCTTGGCAGGACAGGGCAGATATTCAGATACGCAGTATTTT
many | 13 | TRBJ2-4 | NA | TRBV30 | CAWSVTGIVIQYF | TGTGCCTGGAGTGTAACAGGGATAGTCATTCAGTACTTC
many | 14 | TRBJ1-2 | NA | TRBV29-1 | CSVGAVDSIYGYTF | TGCAGCGTTGGGGCCGTGGATTCTATCTATGGCTACACCTTC
many | 17 | TRBJ1-1 | NA | TRBV21-1 | CASSLWSNRGPNTEAFF | TGTGCCAGCAGCTTGTGGTCGAACAGGGGGCCGAACACTGAAGCTTTCTTT
many | 13 | TRBJ2-1 | TRBD1 | TRBV29-1 | CSVSGQAYNEQFF | TGCAGCGTTTCCGGACAGGCATACAATGAGCAGTTCTTC
many | 12 | TRBJ2-1 | NA | TRBV20-1 | CSAQAEYNEQFF | TGCAGTGCCCAAGCGGAGTACAATGAGCAGTTCTTC
many | 12 | TRBJ2-2 | NA | TRBV7-2 | CASSFIAGELFF | TGTGCCAGCAGCTTTATTGCCGGGGAGCTGTTTTTT
NA | 14 | TRBJ1-3 | TRBD1 | TRBV12-3/TRBV12-4 | CASIGTGGENTIYF | TGTGCCAGCATAGGGACAGGGGGGGAAAACACCATATATTTT
many | 14 | TRBJ1-5 | NA | TRBV12-3/TRBV12-4 | CASSFRGSDQPQHF | TGTGCCAGCAGTTTTCGGGGGAGCGATCAGCCCCAGCATTTT
many | 20 | TRBJ2-1 | TRBD2 | TRBV4-1 | CASSPPGLAGGLSSYNEQFF | TGCGCCAGCAGCCCCCCAGGACTAGCGGGAGGGCTGAGCTCCTACAATGAGCAGTTCTTC
many | 16 | TRBJ2-5 | NA | TRBV20-1 | CSAISRSGRTQETQYF | TGCAGTGCTATATCCCGTAGTGGGAGAACCCAAGAGACCCAGTACTTC
many | 14 | TRBJ2-2 | NA | TRBV20-1 | CSAPGERTTGELFF | TGCAGTGCTCCGGGGGAGCGGACAACCGGGGAGCTGTTTTTT
many | 18 | TRBJ1-3 | NA | TRBV7-2 | CASSLAGGQGVSGNTIYF | TGTGCCAGCAGTTTAGCGGGCGGTCAGGGAGTCTCTGGAAACACCATATATTTT
NA | 15 | TRBJ2-2 | NA | TRBV12-3/TRBV12-4 | CASSFRLGNTGELFF | TGTGCCAGCAGTTTCAGGCTAGGGAACACCGGGGAGCTGTTTTTT